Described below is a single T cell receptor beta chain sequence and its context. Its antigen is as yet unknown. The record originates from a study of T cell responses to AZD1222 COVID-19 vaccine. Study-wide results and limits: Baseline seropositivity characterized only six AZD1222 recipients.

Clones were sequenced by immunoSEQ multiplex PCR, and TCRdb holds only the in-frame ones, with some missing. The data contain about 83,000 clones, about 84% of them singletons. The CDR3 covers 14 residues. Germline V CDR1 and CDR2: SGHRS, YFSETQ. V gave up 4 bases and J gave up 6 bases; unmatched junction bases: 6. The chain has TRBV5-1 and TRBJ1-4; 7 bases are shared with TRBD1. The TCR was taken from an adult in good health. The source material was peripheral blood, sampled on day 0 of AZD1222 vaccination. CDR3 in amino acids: CASSVPTGDEKLFF. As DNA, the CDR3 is TGCGCCAGCAGCGTCCCCACAGGGGATGAAAAACTGTTTTTT.